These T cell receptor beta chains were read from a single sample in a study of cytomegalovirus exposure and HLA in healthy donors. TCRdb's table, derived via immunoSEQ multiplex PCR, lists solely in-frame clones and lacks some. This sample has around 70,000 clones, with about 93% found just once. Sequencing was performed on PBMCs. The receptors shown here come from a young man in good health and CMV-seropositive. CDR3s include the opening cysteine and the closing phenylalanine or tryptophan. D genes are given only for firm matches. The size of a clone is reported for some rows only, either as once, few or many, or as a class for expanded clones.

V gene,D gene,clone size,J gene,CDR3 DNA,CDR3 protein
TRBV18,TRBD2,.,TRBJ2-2,TGTGCCAGCTCACCTTTAGCGGGCGACACCGGGGAGCTGTTTTTT,CASSPLAGDTGELFF
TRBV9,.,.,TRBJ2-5,TGTGCCAGCAGCGTAGGGAGTACCAACCAAGAGACCCAGTACTTC,CASSVGSTNQETQYF
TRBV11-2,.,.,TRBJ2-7,TGTGCCAGCAGCCTACTCGTGAGTGAGAACTACGAGCAGTACTTC,CASSLLVSENYEQYF
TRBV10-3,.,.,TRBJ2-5,TGTGCCATCAGTGAATTCGGGTCGGAGACCCAGTACTTC,CAISEFGSETQYF
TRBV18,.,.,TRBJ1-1,TGTGCCAGCTCGCTTATCGAGGACACTGAAGCTTTCTTT,CASSLIEDTEAFF
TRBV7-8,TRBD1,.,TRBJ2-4,TGTGCCAGCAGCCGGGACAGGGGGGCCAAAAACATTCAGTACTTC,CASSRDRGAKNIQYF
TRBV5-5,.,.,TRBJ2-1,TGTGCCAGCAGCTTGGGGCGGCCGAGCTCCTACAATGAGCAGTTCTTC,CASSLGRPSSYNEQFF
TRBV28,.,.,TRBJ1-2,TGTGCCAGCAGTTTAACCGGCTATGGCTACACCTTC,CASSLTGYGYTF
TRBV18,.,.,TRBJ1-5,TGTGCCAGCTCCCGACAGGCTCCTCTGAACAATCAGCCCCAGCATTTT,CASSRQAPLNNQPQHF
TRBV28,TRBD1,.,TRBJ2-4,TGTGCCAGCAGTTTAAGACAGGGGGCTTCATTCCTAGCCAAAAACATTCAGTACTTC,CASSLRQGASFLAKNIQYF
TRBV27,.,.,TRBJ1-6,TGTGCCAGCTGGTCGGGGTTAGGGTTATCACCCCTCCACTTT,CASWSGLGLSPLHF
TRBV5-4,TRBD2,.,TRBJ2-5,TGTGCCAGCAGCGAGGGCGGGAGGGAAGAGACCCAGTACTTC,CASSEGGREETQYF
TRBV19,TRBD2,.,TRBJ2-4,TGTGCCAGTAGTATAGTAGCGGGAAAGAGAGACATTCAGTACTTC,CASSIVAGKRDIQYF
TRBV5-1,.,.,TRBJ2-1,TGCGCCAGCAGCTTAGGGGGTCGCAGGGCGTCCTACAATGAGCAGTTCTTC,CASSLGGRRASYNEQFF
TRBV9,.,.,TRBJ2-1,TGTGCCAGCAGCCAAAAACTCTACAATGAGCAGTTCTTC,CASSQKLYNEQFF
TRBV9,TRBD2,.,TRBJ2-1,TGTGCCAGCAGCCGTAGCGGGAGAGACAATGAGCAGTTCTTC,CASSRSGRDNEQFF
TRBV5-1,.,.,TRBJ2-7,TGCGCCAGCAGCCTAGGCCTATTGGATTCCTACGAGCAGTACTTC,CASSLGLLDSYEQYF
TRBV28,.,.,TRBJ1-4,TGTGCCATTGGGGGGGGTGCAACTAATGAAAAACTGTTTTTT,CAIGGGATNEKLFF
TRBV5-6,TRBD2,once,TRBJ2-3,TGTGCCAGCAGCTCTAGCGGGCCCGGAGGTACGCAGTATTTT,CASSSSGPGGTQYF
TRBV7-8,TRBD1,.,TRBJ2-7,TGTGCCAGCAGCTTAGCGCGGACAGGCGCTCAGGGGAACGAGCAGTACTTC,CASSLARTGAQGNEQYF
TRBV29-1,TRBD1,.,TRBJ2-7,TGCAGCGCTCGGGACAGTACCTACGAGCAGTACTTC,CSARDSTYEQYF
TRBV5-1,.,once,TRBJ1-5,TGCGCCAGCAGCGCCACAGGAGATAGCAATCAGCCCCAGCATTTT,CASSATGDSNQPQHF
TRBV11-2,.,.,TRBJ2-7,TGTGCCAGCAGCTTACCCGGCGAGCAGTACTTC,CASSLPGEQYF
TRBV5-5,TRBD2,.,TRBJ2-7,TGTGCCAGCAGCTTTAGCGGGACCCACTCCTACGAGCAGTACTTC,CASSFSGTHSYEQYF
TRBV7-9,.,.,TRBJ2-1,TGTGCCAGCACCGCGACTAGGTACAATGAGCAGTTCTTC,CASTATRYNEQFF
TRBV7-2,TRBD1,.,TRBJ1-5,TGTGCCAGCAGCTTAGGGGGGGCCGGGACAGCTTTGGCTCAGCCCCAGCATTTT,CASSLGGAGTALAQPQHF
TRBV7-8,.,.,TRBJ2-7,TGTGCCAGCAGCTTAAGAACTACCTACTACGAGCAGTACTTC,CASSLRTTYYEQYF
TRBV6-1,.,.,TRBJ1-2,TGTGCCAGCAGTGAAGGGGCAGGCCTGAGAGGCTACACCTTC,CASSEGAGLRGYTF
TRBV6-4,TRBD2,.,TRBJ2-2,TGTGCCAGCAGCCGGCGGGAGGGAGTGAACACCGGGGAGCTGTTTTTT,CASSRREGVNTGELFF
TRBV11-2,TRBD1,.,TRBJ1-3,TGTGCCAGCAAGCGACAGGGAGACTCTGGAAACACCATATATTTT,CASKRQGDSGNTIYF
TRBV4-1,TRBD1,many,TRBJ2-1,TGCGCCAGCAGCCACCACAGGGGCAATGAGCAGTTCTTC,CASSHHRGNEQFF
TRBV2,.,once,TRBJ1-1,TGTGCCAGCAGTGTACTCGGGGGAGGCACTGAAGCTTTCTTT,CASSVLGGGTEAFF
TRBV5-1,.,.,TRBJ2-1,TGCGCCAGCAGACCAGAGATATACTACTACAATGAGCAGTTCTTC,CASRPEIYYYNEQFF
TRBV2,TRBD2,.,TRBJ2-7,TGTGCCAGCAGTAGACTAGCGGGAGGGCCCTACGAGCAGTACTTC,CASSRLAGGPYEQYF
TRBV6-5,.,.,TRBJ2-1,TGTGCCAGCCGCCCACAGGGCTCCTACAATGAGCAGTTCTTC,CASRPQGSYNEQFF
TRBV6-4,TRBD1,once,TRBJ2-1,TGTGCCAGCAGTGACTCAATCACGACAGGGGGGAAGTTCTTC,CASSDSITTGGKFF